The 29 T cell receptor beta chains given below trace back to one sample, sequenced in a study of blood T cell repertoires in COVID-19. The method was immunoSEQ multiplex PCR; TCRdb's version includes in-frame clones alone and lacks a portion of them. The sample consists of 30,000 to 40,000 clones, around 83% of them appearing once. The sequenced sample consisted of peripheral blood. The receptors were sampled from a man aged 60 to 69 with active or convalescent COVID-19.

J is TRBJ2-6 and V is TRBV25-1; weak D call: TRBD2 (7 bases). The CDR3 sequence is 16 residues long. Germline lookup yields CDR1 MGHDK and CDR2 SYGVNS. Trimming removed 1 base at V and 4 bases at J, with 11 bases between. The CDR3 sequence: CASSEFGGLGANVLTF. The DNA for the CDR3 is TGTGCCAGCAGTGAATTCGGGGGGCTAGGGGCCAACGTCCTGACTTTC.

The rearrangement joins TRBV19 to TRBJ1-1, with D tentatively TRBD1 (5 bases). This CDR3 region has 13 residues. Trimming cost V 9 bases and J 2 bases, with 13 bases left between them. Germline CDR1 and CDR2: LNHDA and SQIVND (reference sequence). In DNA, the CDR3 is TGTGCCAGCAGATTCGACAGAAACACTGAAGCTTTCTTT. It codes for CASRFDRNTEAFF.

The genes are TRBV4-1 and TRBJ2-1; TRBD2 agrees at 9 bases. CDR1 MGHRA and CDR2 YSYEKL come from the germline V gene. The V gene end was trimmed by 4 bases and the J gene end by 0 bases; junction bases not matched to a gene: 19. The CDR3 has 21 amino acids. CDR3 residues: CASSRSETRLAVTSSYNEQFF. CDR3 DNA: TGCGCCAGCAGCCGTTCAGAAACAAGACTAGCGGTGACGAGCTCCTACAATGAGCAGTTCTTC.

The sample holds a few counts of this clone. V is TRBV28 and J is TRBJ2-7; 7 bases agree with TRBD1. CDR1 is MDHEN and CDR2 is SYDVKM in the germline V gene. The CDR3 has 14 amino acids. V shed 2 bases and J 3 bases; nucleotides not matched to a gene: 4. DNA for the CDR3: TGTGCCAGCAGTTTACGGACAGGACGCTACGAGCAGTACGTC. Translating gives CASSLRTGRYEQYV.

The V and J genes are TRBV7-2 and TRBJ2-2, with D possibly TRBD2 on 6 matching bases. There are 17 residues in the CDR3. CDR1 SGHTA and CDR2 FQGNSA come from the germline V gene. Trimming removed 2 bases from V and 0 bases from J, with 13 bases in between. This chain's CDR3 is CASSLQSAGSNTGELFF. DNA of the CDR3: TGTGCCAGCAGCTTACAGTCGGCGGGATCGAACACCGGGGAGCTGTTTTTT. The entire variable domain, with the rest obtained from reference TRBV7-2 and TRBJ2-2, is as follows: GAGVSQSPSNKVTEKGKDVELRCDPISGHTALYWYRQSLGQGLEFLIYFQGNSAPDKSGLPSDRFSAERTGGSVSTLTIQRTQQEDSAVYLCASSLQSAGSNTGELFFGEGSRLTVL.

As to this clone: The identical CDR3 is also encoded by other nucleotide sequences in the sample. The genes are TRBV19 and TRBJ1-2; D uncertain. With 3 bases removed from V and 4 bases from J, the gap between germline ends came to 6 bases. This CDR3 comprises 12 residues. The germline V gene has CDR1 LNHDA and CDR2 SQIVND (reference sequence). DNA of the CDR3: TGTGCCAGTAGTATTACCAGCTATGGCTACACCTTC. Translation: CASSITSYGYTF.

The chain couples TRBV11-2 to TRBJ1-3, with D tentatively TRBD1 (6 bases). The CDR3 is 16 residues long. The V gene's germline CDR1 is SGHAT and CDR2 FQNNGV. The ends were cut back, 3 bases at V and 1 base at J, with 13 bases in the middle. This CDR3 is CASSFEGGQSGNTIYF. In DNA, the CDR3 is TGTGCCAGCAGCTTCGAGGGGGGGCAATCTGGAAACACCATATATTTT.

CDR3 sequence: CASSSPGKNTEAFF. The CDR3 region has the DNA TGTGCCAGCAGCTCCCCGGGAAAAAACACTGAAGCTTTCTTT. The chain recombines TRBV7-6 with TRBJ1-1; D is undetermined. Germline lookup yields CDR1 SGHVS and CDR2 FNYEAQ. The CDR3 totals 14 residues. Trimming cost V 4 bases and J 2 bases, with 11 bases left between them.

In this sample, this clone turned up once. This chain uses TRBV7-2 with TRBJ2-5, with 8 bases aligning to TRBD2. There are 14 residues in the CDR3. Unmatched junction bases numbered 8, after V lost 1 base and J lost 10 bases. Germline values: CDR1 SGHTA, CDR2 FQGNSA. This CDR3 is CASSLGSGSLGQYF. CDR3 nucleotides: TGTGCCAGCAGCTTAGGGAGCGGGAGCCTCGGCCAGTACTTC. The whole variable domain, remainder taken from reference TRBV7-2 and TRBJ2-5, is GAGVSQSPSNKVTEKGKDVELRCDPISGHTALYWYRQSLGQGLEFLIYFQGNSAPDKSGLPSDRFSAERTGGSVSTLTIQRTQQEDSAVYLCASSLGSGSLGQYFGPGTRLLVL.

This chain links TRBV11-2 with TRBJ1-4; 10 nucleotides agree with TRBD1. In germline, CDR1 is SGHAT, CDR2 FQNNGV. V lost 5 bases and J lost 7; bases outside the gene matches: 10. The CDR3 sequence is 16 residues long. CDR3 coding DNA: TGTGCCAGCAGCCCCCGACAGGGGGCGTTGGCTGAAAAACTGTTTTTT. Its protein product is CASSPRQGALAEKLFF.

The V and J genes are TRBV24-1 and TRBJ2-2, with D possibly matching TRBD2 (6 bases). Germline V lookup: CDR1 KGHDR, CDR2 SFDVKD. V lost 5 bases and J lost 3, with 18 bases in between. The CDR3 length is 17 residues. CDR3 coding DNA: TGTGCCACCAGTGGTCCGACCGCGGGGCTTGACACCGGGGAGCTGTTTTTT. It encodes CATSGPTAGLDTGELFF.

This clone was observed once. The chain links TRBV25-1 to TRBJ2-3, with 8 bases matching TRBD2. From germline, CDR1 is MGHDK and CDR2 SYGVNS. The CDR3 length is 18 residues. Trimming at V came to 1 base and at J to 3 bases, leaving 12 bases not matched to a gene. In DNA, the CDR3 is TGTGCCAGCAGTGAATCTGTGGCTAGCGGGCAGACAACAGATACGCAGTATTTT. This encodes CASSESVASGQTTDTQYF.

The chain is built from TRBV2 and TRBJ2-1; 7 nucleotides agree with TRBD1. Germline trimming cut 7 bases from V and 4 bases from J; bases unmatched to any gene: 4. CDR3 length: 13 amino acids. Germline V CDR1 and CDR2: SNHLY, FYNNEI. CDR3 in amino acids: CASKDRMYNEQFF. The DNA of the CDR3 is TGTGCCAGCAAGGACAGGATGTACAATGAGCAGTTCTTC.

The rearrangement uses TRBV10-3 and TRBJ2-5, with 7 positions matching TRBD2. Germline CDR1 reads ENHRY; CDR2 reads SYGVKD. The CDR3 totals 12 residues. Trimming cost V 8 bases and J 5 bases; bases outside gene matches: 5. CDR3 nucleotide sequence: TGTGCCATCCGAGGACTAGGGGAGACCCAGTACTTC. This translates into CAIRGLGETQYF.

This sequence joins TRBV7-2 and TRBJ2-2; D unresolved. CDR3 length equals 15 residues. Trimming pared 3 bases from V and 5 bases from J, leaving 13 bases between. Germline values: CDR1 SGHTA, CDR2 FQGNSA. The CDR3 sequence is CASSLVPAGTGELFF. In nucleotides, the CDR3 is TGTGCCAGCAGCTTGGTCCCCGCCGGTACCGGGGAGCTGTTTTTT.

This sequence joins TRBV24-1 and TRBJ2-5, with a tentative D call TRBD2 (6 bases). Germline CDR1 and CDR2: KGHDR and SFDVKD. The CDR3 runs to 12 residues. V was pared by 6 bases and J by 7 bases, with 11 bases between. This CDR3 reads CATSPGRGTQYF. In DNA, the CDR3 is TGTGCCACCAGTCCGGGGCGGGGGACCCAGTACTTC.

This clone was picked up one time. This chain connects TRBV5-1 to TRBJ2-3; D uncertain. Trimming shortened V by 5 bases and J by 1 base, and 11 bases separated the two germline ends. Germline-derived CDR1 and CDR2 are SGHRS and YFSETQ. This CDR3 region has 14 residues. DNA for the CDR3: TGCGCCAGCAGACGATACACAGGCACAGATACGCAGTATTTT. Protein sequence: CASRRYTGTDTQYF. The full variable domain, with the rest looked up from reference TRBV5-1 and TRBJ2-3, is KAGVTQTPRYLIKTRGQQVTLSCSPISGHRSVSWYQQTPGQGLQFLFEYFSETQRNKGNFPGRFSGRQFSNSRSEMNVSTLELGDSALYLCASRRYTGTDTQYFGPGTRLTVL.

This sequence joins TRBV7-2 and TRBJ1-2; 8 bases map to TRBD1. Germline V gene data show CDR1 as SGHTA and CDR2 as FQGNSA. V shed 5 bases and J 2 bases; nucleotides not matched to a gene: 7. The CDR3 runs to 15 residues. The CDR3 protein is CASSPGTGLNYGYTF. DNA for the CDR3: TGTGCCAGCAGCCCCGGGACAGGCTTGAACTATGGCTACACCTTC. Drawing the rest from reference TRBV7-2 and TRBJ1-2, the complete variable domain is GAGVSQSPSNKVTEKGKDVELRCDPISGHTALYWYRQSLGQGLEFLIYFQGNSAPDKSGLPSDRFSAERTGGSVSTLTIQRTQQEDSAVYLCASSPGTGLNYGYTFGSGTRLTVV.

This sequence joins TRBV5-1 and TRBJ1-2; D uncertain. The V gene lost 0 bases and the J gene lost 5 bases, with 8 bases spanning the gap. CDR3 length equals 13 residues. Germline CDR1 reads SGHRS; CDR2 reads YFSETQ. The CDR3 region is CASSLEDSYGYTF. The CDR3 nucleotides read TGCGCCAGCAGCTTGGAGGACTCTTATGGCTACACCTTC. Complete variable domain (other parts from reference TRBV5-1 and TRBJ1-2): KAGVTQTPRYLIKTRGQQVTLSCSPISGHRSVSWYQQTPGQGLQFLFEYFSETQRNKGNFPGRFSGRQFSNSRSEMNVSTLELGDSALYLCASSLEDSYGYTFGSGTRLTVV.

This clone was seen a single time. The rearrangement uses TRBV2 and TRBJ2-6; D gene uncertain. The CDR3 sequence is 15 residues long. Trimming shortened V by 6 bases and J by 2 bases, and 11 bases separated the two germline ends. Per germline, CDR1 SNHLY and CDR2 FYNNEI. The CDR3 DNA sequence: TGTGCCAGCAGCGCCTGGGCTACTGGGGCCAACGTCCTGACTTTC. As protein: CASSAWATGANVLTF.

V is TRBV5-1 and J is TRBJ1-2, with 11 bases fitting TRBD1. The V segment lost 3 bases and the J segment 6 bases; nucleotides outside the gene matches: 7. The CDR3 consists of 15 residues. In germline, CDR1 is SGHRS, CDR2 YFSETQ. CDR3 DNA sequence: TGCGCCAGCAGCTCGGACAGGGGGCAACGCGATGGCTACACCTTC. It translates to CASSSDRGQRDGYTF.

The genes are TRBV7-8 and TRBJ1-5, with 7 bases that match TRBD1. The CDR3 length is 15 residues. Trimming removed 5 bases from V and 0 bases from J; junction bases left unmatched: 4. Germline CDR1 reads SGHVS; CDR2 reads FQNEAQ. CDR3 DNA: TGTGCCAGCAGCCCACAGGGGTATAGCAATCAGCCCCAGCATTTT. Its translation is CASSPQGYSNQPQHF.

The chain links TRBV30 to TRBJ1-3; maybe TRBD1 (6 bases). The V end lost 2 bases, the J end lost 4 bases, and 9 bases lay between the germline ends. CDR3 length: 13 amino acids. Germline assignment: CDR1 GTSNPN and CDR2 SVGIG (reference sequence). CDR3 residues: CAWSRTEGNTIYF. CDR3 bases: TGTGCCTGGAGTCGGACAGAGGGAAACACCATATATTTT. Complete variable domain (other parts from reference TRBV30 and TRBJ1-3): SQTIHQWPATLVQPVGSPLSLECTVEGTSNPNLYWYRQAAGRGLQLLFYSVGIGQISSEVPQNLSASRPQDRQFILSSKKLLLSDSGFYLCAWSRTEGNTIYFGEGSWLTVV.

The chain employs TRBV6-2 or TRBV6-3 and TRBJ2-7, with 7 bases aligning to TRBD2. V dropped 4 bases and J dropped 3; count of bases not matched to a gene: 3. CDR1 is MNHEY and CDR2 is SVGEGT in the germline V gene. This CDR3 has 13 residues. This CDR3 is CASSLPGGYEQYV. The CDR3 nucleotides are TGTGCCAGCAGTTTGCCGGGGGGCTACGAGCAGTACGTC.

The chain uses TRBV19 and TRBJ2-3; no clear D. Germline values: CDR1 LNHDA, CDR2 SQIVND (reference sequence). Trimming pared 6 bases from V and 0 bases from J, leaving 7 bases between. This CDR3 has 13 residues. CDR3: CASRSTSTDTQYF. DNA for the CDR3: TGTGCCAGTAGGTCTACTAGCACAGATACGCAGTATTTT.

This chain connects TRBV15 to TRBJ1-2, with D possibly being TRBD1 (5 bases). The CDR3 covers 16 residues. Germline loops: CDR1 LNHNV, CDR2 YYDKDF (reference sequence). Trimming took off 4 bases at V and 4 bases at J, with 19 bases between the two ends. The CDR3 DNA sequence: TGTGCCACCAGCAAATACCGGGACTCTATTGGCTATGGCTACACCTTC. It specifies CATSKYRDSIGYGYTF.

CDR3: CASSYSGQINEKLFF. DNA of the CDR3: TGTGCCAGCAGTTACTCCGGACAGATTAATGAAAAACTGTTTTTT. The chain employs TRBV6-5 and TRBJ1-4, with D perhaps TRBD1 (6 bases). There are 15 residues in the CDR3. The V gene lost 0 bases and the J gene lost 4 bases, with 9 bases spanning the gap. Germline V gives CDR1 MNHEY, CDR2 SVGAGI.

This chain connects TRBV28 to TRBJ1-6; D unclear. V was clipped by 5 bases and J by 3 bases, with 5 bases between them. In germline, CDR1 is MDHEN, CDR2 SYDVKM. The CDR3 is 13 residues long. The CDR3 nucleotides read TGTGCCAGCAGTCCCATCTATAATTCACCCCTCCACTTT. Amino acid sequence: CASSPIYNSPLHF.

The gene calls are TRBV10-3 and TRBJ1-2; the match to TRBD1 covers 7 bases. Losses at the gene ends were 6 bases for V and 9 bases for J; bases not matched to a gene: 4. CDR3 length equals 11 residues. Germline V gene data show CDR1 as ENHRY and CDR2 as SYGVKD. The CDR3 DNA is TGTGCCATCAGGGGGGACAGCAGCTACACCTTC. It translates to CAIRGDSSYTF.